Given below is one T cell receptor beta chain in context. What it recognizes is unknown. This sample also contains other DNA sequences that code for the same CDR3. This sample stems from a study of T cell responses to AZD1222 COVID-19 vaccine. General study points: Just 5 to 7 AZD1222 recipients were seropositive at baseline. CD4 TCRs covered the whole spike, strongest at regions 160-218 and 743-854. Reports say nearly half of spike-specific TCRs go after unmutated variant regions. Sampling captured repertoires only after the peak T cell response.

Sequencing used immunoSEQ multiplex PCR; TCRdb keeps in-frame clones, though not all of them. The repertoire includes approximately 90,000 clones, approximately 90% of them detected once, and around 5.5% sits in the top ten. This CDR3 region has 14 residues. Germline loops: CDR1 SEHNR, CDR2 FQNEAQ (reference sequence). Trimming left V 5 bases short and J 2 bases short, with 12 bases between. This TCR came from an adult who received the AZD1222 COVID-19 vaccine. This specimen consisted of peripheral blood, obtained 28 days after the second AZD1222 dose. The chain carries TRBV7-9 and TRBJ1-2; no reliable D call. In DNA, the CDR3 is TGTGCCAGCAGCCGAGATGGCAGCAACTATGGCTACACCTTC. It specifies CASSRDGSNYGYTF.